This entry features one T cell receptor (beta chain) sequence. Profiling relied on immunoSEQ multiplex PCR, and the TCRdb table lists in-frame clones only, not all of them. The sample holds around 60,000 clones, 85% to 95% seen once. The CDR3 has 15 amino acids. V lost 3 bases to trimming and J lost 2 bases; unmatched junction nucleotides: 5. Germline V CDR1 and CDR2: LNHDA, SQIVND (reference sequence). The data derive from a study of PD-1 blockade in classical Hodgkin lymphoma. Specified time point: cycle 4 day 1 (C4D1), after 5 to 7 weeks of nivolumab. Every patient relapsed after autologous stem cell transplantation, and brentuximab vedotin exposure varied. Reported best responses ranged across complete response, partial response or progressive disease.

The TCR was taken from a human donor with classical Hodgkin lymphoma. The source was peripheral blood mononuclear cells (PBMCs), collected before the fourth cycle of nivolumab. This chain joins TRBV19 and TRBJ2-7; 9 bases line up with TRBD1. This chain's CDR3 is CASSIRTGETYEQYF. The CDR3 DNA is TGTGCCAGTAGTATTCGGACAGGGGAGACCTACGAGCAGTACTTC.